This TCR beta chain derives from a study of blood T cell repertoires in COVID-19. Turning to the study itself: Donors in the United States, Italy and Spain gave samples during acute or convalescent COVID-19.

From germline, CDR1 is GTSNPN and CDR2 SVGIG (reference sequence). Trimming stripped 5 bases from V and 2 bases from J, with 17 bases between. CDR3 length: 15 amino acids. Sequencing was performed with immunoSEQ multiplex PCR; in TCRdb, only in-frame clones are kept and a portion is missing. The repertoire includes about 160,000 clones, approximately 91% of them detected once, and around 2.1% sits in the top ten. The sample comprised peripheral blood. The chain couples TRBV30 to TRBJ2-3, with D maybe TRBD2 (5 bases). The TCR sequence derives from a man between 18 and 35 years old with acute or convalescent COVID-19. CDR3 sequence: CAWEKTREYTDTQYF. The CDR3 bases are TGTGCCTGGGAAAAAACAAGGGAGTACACAGATACGCAGTATTTT.